The rows below give T cell receptor beta chains drawn from one sample of a study of chemoradiotherapy in HPV16-positive cancers. Generated by immunoSEQ multiplex PCR, the TCRdb table keeps only in-frame clones and is missing some. The data contain about 53,000 clones, more than 90% of them singletons. The specimen was blood, collected from a patient who underwent chemoradiotherapy. The source of these receptors is a human donor with HPV-associated anogenital cancer. CDR3s include the opening cysteine and the closing phenylalanine or tryptophan. D genes are given only for firm matches. Clone sizes are given selectively: once, few, many, or a class where the clone is expanded.

>TRBV5-1|NA|NA|TRBJ1-2
TGCGCCAGCAGTAACACAGGGACCTCCCCTATCTATGGCTACACCTTC
CASSNTGTSPIYGYTF
>TRBV6-1|NA|once|TRBJ1-2
TGTGCCAGCAGTGAACAGGGCGAGAGAGGCTACACCTTC
CASSEQGERGYTF
>TRBV5-1|NA|NA|TRBJ2-1
TGCGCCAGCAGCGCCTTGGTGATGACGGGAGCTGAGCAGTTCTTC
CASSALVMTGAEQFF
>TRBV18|NA|few|TRBJ1-2
TGTGCCACCAGCTCAGAGACACTCTATGGCTACACCTTC
CATSSETLYGYTF
>TRBV30|TRBD1|NA|TRBJ1-1
TGTGCCTGGGGACAGGGCACTGAAGCTTTCTTT
CAWGQGTEAFF
>TRBV6-5|NA|NA|TRBJ2-2
TGTGCCAGCAGTTACTCGGGGGGTCTCAACACCGGGGAGCTGTTTTTT
CASSYSGGLNTGELFF
>TRBV7-9|NA|NA|TRBJ2-5
TGTGCCAGCAGCTTAGATATTCGGGAGACCCAGTACTTC
CASSLDIRETQYF
>TRBV6-5|NA|NA|TRBJ2-6
TGTGCCAGCGGCCCAAGAGTTGGGGCCAACGTCCTGACTTTC
CASGPRVGANVLTF
>TRBV10-3|NA|NA|TRBJ1-4
TGTGCCATCAGTGAAGGGGGGGAGGAAAAACTGTTTTTT
CAISEGGEEKLFF
>TRBV14|TRBD2|NA|TRBJ2-4
TGTGCCAGCAGCCTTGAAACGTCCAGCGGGAAAGACATTCAGTACTTC
CASSLETSSGKDIQYF
>TRBV10-3|NA|NA|TRBJ2-1
TGTGCCATCAGTTCCCCCTTTACAGTGACAGGTACCTACAATGAGCAGTTCTTC
CAISSPFTVTGTYNEQFF